This T cell receptor beta chain was documented in a study of tumor-infiltrating lymphocytes in localized non-small cell lung cancer. Study overall: The cohort mixed smokers and never-smokers, several histologies, and some post-neoadjuvant-chemotherapy samples.

The study, taken as a whole, reports: Technical variation could not be separated from intratumor heterogeneity here.

Details on this clone: Its antigen is still unknown.

This CDR3 contains 12 residues. Trimming cost V 1 base and J 7 bases, with 7 bases left between them. Germline CDR1 SGHDN, CDR2 FVKESK. The table came from immunoSEQ multiplex PCR; TCRdb's copy has only in-frame clones and leaves some out. In the table there are approximately 13,000 clones, about four fifths of which are singletons. The clonotype originates from a human donor with non-small cell lung cancer. The specimen sequenced was lung tumor tissue. The chain has TRBV14 and TRBJ1-2; no firm D call. This CDR3 reads CASSQGRGGYTF. The CDR3 bases are TGTGCCAGCAGCCAAGGGAGAGGTGGCTACACCTTC.